This T cell receptor (beta chain) was sequenced for a study of cytomegalovirus exposure and HLA in healthy donors. V dropped 4 bases and J dropped 1 base, with 17 bases sitting between them. Germline V lookup: CDR1 SGHAT, CDR2 FQDESV (reference sequence). This CDR3 is built from 16 residues. The primer mix had 60 Vbeta and 13 Jbeta primers. Measured with immunoSEQ multiplex PCR; TCRdb has only the in-frame clones, and not every one. The sample includes roughly 100,000 clones, about 75% of them seen just once. This clone turned up a few times. The J gene is TRBJ2-7, the V gene TRBV11-1, with D possibly TRBD1 on 5 matching bases. Sequencing was performed on PBMCs. This receptor was obtained from a man aged 50 to 60 in good health and CMV-seronegative. The CDR3 is CASSSHSYRQSYEQYF. CDR3 sequence (DNA): TGTGCCAGCAGCTCTCATTCTTATAGACAGTCCTACGAGCAGTACTTC.